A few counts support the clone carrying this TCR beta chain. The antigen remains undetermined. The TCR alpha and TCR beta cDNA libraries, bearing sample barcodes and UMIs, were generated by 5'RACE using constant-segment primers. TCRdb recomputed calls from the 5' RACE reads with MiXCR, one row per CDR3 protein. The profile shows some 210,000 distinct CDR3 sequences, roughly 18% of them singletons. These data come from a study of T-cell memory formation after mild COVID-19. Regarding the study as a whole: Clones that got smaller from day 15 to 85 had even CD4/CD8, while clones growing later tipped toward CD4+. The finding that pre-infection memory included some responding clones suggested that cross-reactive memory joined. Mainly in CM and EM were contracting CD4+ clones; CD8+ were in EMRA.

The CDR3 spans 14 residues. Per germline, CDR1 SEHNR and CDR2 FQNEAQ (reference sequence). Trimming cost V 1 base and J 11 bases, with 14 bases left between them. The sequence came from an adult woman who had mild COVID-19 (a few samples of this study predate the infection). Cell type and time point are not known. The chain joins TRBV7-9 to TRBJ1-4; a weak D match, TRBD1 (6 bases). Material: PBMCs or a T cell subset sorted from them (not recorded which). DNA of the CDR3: TGTGCCAGCAGCTTAGATGCCCGGAGGGGGAAACTGTTTTTT. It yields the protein CASSLDARRGKLFF.